A selection of T cell receptor beta chains follows, all from one sample in a study of T cell responses to AZD1222 COVID-19 vaccine. Using immunoSEQ multiplex PCR, the repertoire was profiled, and TCRdb retains in-frame clones only, with some absent. The sample holds 100,000 to 150,000 clones, 88% seen once. Source: peripheral blood, taken on day 0 of AZD1222 vaccination. The receptors derive from an adult in good health. Each CDR3 is given with its conserved first and last residue. The D gene is left open where the match is weak. Clone size is stated in some rows and not others, as once, few, many or a class when expanded.

V gene	J gene	D gene	clone size	CDR3 protein	CDR3 DNA
TRBV30	TRBJ1-3	.	.	CAWSEGVSGNTIYF	TGTGCCTGGAGCGAGGGTGTGTCCGGAAACACCATATATTTT
TRBV6-2/TRBV6-3	TRBJ2-3	TRBD2	.	CASSYSVAGVADTQYF	TGTGCCAGCAGTTACTCCGTAGCGGGGGTGGCAGATACGCAGTATTTT
TRBV7-2	TRBJ1-5	.	.	CASSLPPMGSQHF	TGTGCCAGCAGCTTACCGCCAATGGGGTCCCAGCATTTT
TRBV4-3	TRBJ1-1	TRBD1	.	CASSQGRGGTEAFF	TGCGCCAGCAGCCAAGGCAGGGGGGGCACTGAAGCTTTCTTT
TRBV4-3	TRBJ1-1	.	.	CASSQDRNTEAFF	TGCGCCAGCAGCCAAGACAGGAACACTGAAGCTTTCTTT
TRBV6-5	TRBJ2-7	.	.	CASVRDTIGYEQYF	TGTGCCAGCGTCCGGGACACAATAGGCTACGAGCAGTACTTC
TRBV6-1	TRBJ1-6	.	.	CASSEAPGGNNSPLHF	TGTGCCAGCAGTGAAGCTCCGGGAGGGAATAATTCACCCCTCCACTTT
TRBV19	TRBJ2-2	TRBD1	.	CASSPRTGGWTGELFF	TGTGCCAGTAGTCCGCGGACAGGGGGCTGGACCGGGGAGCTGTTTTTT
TRBV4-2	TRBJ2-7	TRBD1	once	CASSQDGTGPYEQYF	TGTGCCAGCAGCCAAGATGGGACAGGCCCCTACGAGCAGTACTTC
TRBV30	TRBJ2-1	.	.	CAWSGGRQFF	TGTGCCTGGAGTGGTGGAAGGCAGTTCTTC
TRBV11-3	TRBJ2-2	.	few	CASSLGTLPNGELFF	TGTGCCAGCAGCTTAGGGACCCTTCCTAACGGGGAGCTGTTTTTT
TRBV5-4	TRBJ2-3	.	.	CASSPGPRSSDTQYF	TGTGCCAGCAGCCCGGGACCCCGATCCTCAGATACGCAGTATTTT
TRBV9	TRBJ2-1	.	.	CASSATPGGQAKQFF	TGTGCCAGCAGCGCCACCCCGGGGGGACAGGCAAAGCAGTTCTTC
TRBV12-3/TRBV12-4	TRBJ1-1	.	few	CASSSHQGTEAFF	TGTGCCAGCAGCTCCCATCAGGGCACTGAAGCTTTCTTT
TRBV7-9	TRBJ2-7	.	.	CASSEPLREQYF	TGTGCCAGCAGCGAACCTCTCCGGGAGCAGTACTTC
TRBV11-2	TRBJ1-5	TRBD1	.	CASSSATGTAEQPQHF	TGTGCCAGCAGCAGCGCGACCGGGACAGCTGAGCAGCCCCAGCATTTT
TRBV6-4	TRBJ2-3	TRBD2	.	CASSPGTSGTDTQYF	TGTGCCAGCAGTCCCGGGACTAGCGGCACAGATACGCAGTATTTT
TRBV11-3	TRBJ1-1	TRBD1	.	CASSRQGDTEAFF	TGTGCCAGCAGCCGCCAGGGGGACACTGAAGCTTTCTTT
TRBV5-1	TRBJ2-6	.	few	CASSFGLQGFANVLTF	TGCGCCAGCAGCTTTGGTTTACAGGGATTTGCCAACGTCCTGACTTTC
TRBV18	TRBJ2-7	TRBD1	.	CASSPGQGQAYEQYF	TGTGCCAGCTCACCAGGACAGGGACAGGCCTACGAGCAGTACTTC
TRBV4-1	TRBJ2-7	.	.	CASSQKGGGGAEQYF	TGCGCCAGCAGCCAAAAGGGGGGTGGTGGGGCCGAGCAGTACTTC
TRBV28	TRBJ2-7	.	.	CASSLFTGTYEQYF	TGTGCCAGCAGTTTATTTACCGGAACCTACGAGCAGTACTTC
TRBV28	TRBJ1-3	.	.	CASSLAPVSGNTIYF	TGTGCCAGCAGTTTAGCGCCCGTCTCTGGAAACACCATATATTTT
TRBV10-3	TRBJ1-1	.	.	CAISEGGGTEAFF	TGTGCCATCAGTGAGGGGGGGGGCACTGAAGCTTTCTTT
TRBV27	TRBJ1-4	TRBD1	.	CASSEGQGTMANEKLFF	TGTGCCAGCAGTGAGGGACAGGGGACTATGGCTAATGAAAAACTGTTTTTT
TRBV5-4	TRBJ2-3	TRBD1	.	CATSGQTTDTQYF	TGTGCCACGTCGGGACAGACCACAGATACGCAGTATTTT
TRBV6-5	TRBJ1-2	.	.	CASSYGTNFNYGYTF	TGTGCCAGCAGTTACGGTACAAATTTTAACTATGGCTACACCTTC
TRBV24-1	TRBJ2-3	.	.	CATNDGSTDTQYF	TGTGCCACCAACGACGGGAGCACAGATACGCAGTATTTT
TRBV27	TRBJ2-7	.	.	CASTLTGSYEQYF	TGTGCCAGCACCCTGACAGGCTCCTACGAGCAGTACTTC
TRBV7-9	TRBJ2-5	.	.	CASSERRGLQETQYF	TGTGCCAGCAGCGAGCGACGGGGACTCCAAGAGACCCAGTACTTC
TRBV28	TRBJ2-3	.	.	CASSFTSGWGTDTQYF	TGTGCCAGCAGTTTCACCAGCGGCTGGGGAACAGATACGCAGTATTTT
TRBV9	TRBJ2-1	.	.	CASSPRGSGSYNEQFF	TGTGCCAGCAGCCCCCGAGGGAGCGGCTCCTACAATGAGCAGTTCTTC
TRBV24-1	TRBJ2-5	.	.	CATSAPYGKGETQYF	TGTGCCACCAGTGCCCCCTACGGGAAGGGAGAGACCCAGTACTTC
TRBV4-2	TRBJ2-2	TRBD2	.	CASSQPTSGSIANTGELFF	TGTGCCAGCAGCCAACCGACTAGCGGGTCAATCGCGAACACCGGGGAGCTGTTTTTT
TRBV2	TRBJ1-1	TRBD1	.	CARLREGGADTEAFF	TGTGCCCGCCTAAGAGAAGGGGGCGCGGACACTGAAGCTTTCTTT
TRBV5-6	TRBJ1-6	TRBD1	few	CASKDRGEASPLHF	TGTGCCAGCAAGGACAGGGGAGAGGCTTCACCCCTCCACTTT
TRBV4-1	TRBJ2-7	TRBD1	.	CASSQDRGQGGFYEQYF	TGCGCCAGCAGCCAAGATCGCGGACAGGGGGGGTTCTACGAGCAGTACTTC
TRBV7-2	TRBJ2-3	TRBD2	.	CASSSSGSADTQYF	TGTGCCAGCAGCAGCAGCGGGAGCGCAGATACGCAGTATTTT
TRBV21-1	TRBJ1-1	.	once	CASSLRRGLRTEAFF	TGTGCCAGCAGCTTAAGGCGGGGACTAAGGACTGAAGCTTTCTTT
TRBV7-3	TRBJ2-1	TRBD2	.	CASSGGTSGYNEQFF	TGTGCCAGCAGCGGGGGGACTAGCGGCTACAATGAGCAGTTCTTC
TRBV7-2	TRBJ2-3	TRBD2	.	CASSLGSGTSFTDTQYF	TGTGCCAGCAGCTTAGGTTCGGGGACTAGTTTTACTGATACGCAGTATTTT
TRBV12-3/TRBV12-4	TRBJ1-5	.	once	CASSWGGAQPQHF	TGTGCCAGCAGCTGGGGCGGAGCCCAGCCCCAGCATTTT
TRBV7-9	TRBJ2-1	.	.	CASSVTGWDNEQFF	TGTGCCAGCAGCGTGACAGGATGGGACAATGAGCAGTTCTTC
TRBV10-1	TRBJ2-1	TRBD2	.	CASSEVGTSVYNEQFF	TGCGCCAGCAGTGAGGTGGGGACTAGCGTCTACAATGAGCAGTTCTTC
TRBV25-1	TRBJ1-4	.	.	CASSEGGSGEKLFF	TGTGCCAGCAGTGAAGGGGGGTCCGGGGAAAAACTGTTTTTT
TRBV12-5	TRBJ2-7	.	.	CASGLARDSYEQYF	TGTGCTAGTGGTTTGGCCCGGGACTCCTACGAGCAGTACTTC